The 27 T cell receptor beta chains presented below share a single source sample, sequenced in a study of Ad26.COV2.S vaccination and SARS-CoV-2 variants. Sequencing was performed with immunoSEQ multiplex PCR; in TCRdb, only in-frame clones are kept and a portion is missing. The sample carries under 550,000 clones, 88% recorded once. Indicated treatment: about 20 received Ad26.COV2.S at low or high dose, single or two shots; roughly five received placebo; per-sample allocation not given. Collection of the samples took place on day 63 after the first injection of vaccine or placebo. Source: peripheral blood, taken in a trial of Ad26.COV2.S vaccine versus placebo. The receptor set was obtained from a person between 18 and 60 years old who received the Ad26.COV2.S COVID-19 vaccine or a placebo.

This chain's CDR3 is CASSEAQGGQPQHF. The DNA of the CDR3 is TGTGCCAGCAGTGAAGCACAGGGAGGCCAGCCCCAGCATTTT. This chain joins TRBV6-1 and TRBJ1-5, with D possibly being TRBD1 (6 bases). The length of the CDR3 is 14 residues. V was clipped by 0 bases and J by 7 bases, with 10 bases between them. Germline loops: CDR1 MNHNS, CDR2 SASEGT.

V usage is TRBV5-1 and J usage is TRBJ2-2; 10 positions agree with TRBD2. Germline V lookup: CDR1 SGHRS, CDR2 YFSETQ. The CDR3 runs to 15 residues. The V and J ends lost 6 bases and 4 bases, in that order; junction bases with no gene match: 6. CDR3 DNA: TGCGCCAGCACCAGCGGGGGGGCGATCACCGGGGAGCTGTTTTTT. Translated: CASTSGGAITGELFF.

In its sample, this clone was seen once. The chain recombines TRBV5-5 with TRBJ1-4; the D is unclear. V dropped 0 bases and J dropped 0 bases, with 6 bases sitting between them. This CDR3 contains 15 residues. From germline, CDR1 is SGHKS and CDR2 YYEKEE (reference sequence). The CDR3 nucleotides read TGTGCCAGCAGCTTGGACAGTGCAACTAATGAAAAACTGTTTTTT. Its translation is CASSLDSATNEKLFF.

This clone was seen once. This chain connects TRBV2 to TRBJ2-1; 8 bases agree with TRBD1. This CDR3 comprises 15 residues. V trimming: 2 bases; J trimming: 2 bases; junction bases outside the gene matches: 2. Germline V CDR1 and CDR2: SNHLY, FYNNEI. CDR3 DNA: TGTGCCAGCAGTGAATGGACAGGGACCTACAATGAGCAGTTCTTC. This encodes CASSEWTGTYNEQFF.

The V and J genes are TRBV30 and TRBJ2-7; TRBD2 agrees at 13 bases. The CDR3 runs to 14 residues. Germline V gene lookup returns CDR1 GTSNPN and CDR2 SVGIG (reference sequence). With V trimmed by 7 bases and J by 4 bases, 7 bases remained unmatched. The CDR3 here is CASGGLAGSYEQYF. CDR3 DNA sequence: TGTGCCTCAGGGGGACTAGCGGGGTCGTACGAGCAGTACTTC.

The genes are TRBV11-2 and TRBJ2-5, with D perhaps matching TRBD2 (6 bases). Germline lookup yields CDR1 SGHAT and CDR2 FQNNGV. Trimming took 5 bases from V and 2 from J, leaving 9 bases between them. The CDR3 extends over 13 amino acids. The CDR3 loop reads CASSPGGQETQYF. CDR3 in DNA: TGTGCCAGCAGCCCCGGGGGTCAAGAGACCCAGTACTTC.

This rearrangement joins TRBV5-4 to TRBJ2-5; D call uncertain. V was shortened by 3 bases and J by 1 base, with 10 bases between the two germline ends. Germline CDR1 reads SGHNT; CDR2 reads YYREEE (reference sequence). The CDR3 totals 14 residues. CDR3 coding DNA: TGTGCCAGCAGCTCCCCGAGGAGCCAAGAGACCCAGTACTTC. Residues: CASSSPRSQETQYF.

This clone came up a few times. The CDR3 here is CASSQQGLSIYEQYF. CDR3 DNA: TGTGCCAGTAGCCAACAGGGACTGTCCATCTACGAGCAGTACTTC. The chain combines TRBV19 with TRBJ2-7; the D call may be TRBD1 or TRBD2 (6 bases each). The germline CDR1 and CDR2 sequences are LNHDA and SQIVND (reference sequence). V lost 6 bases, J lost 3 bases, and 18 bases lay in between. The CDR3 loop spans 15 amino acids.

The chain recombines TRBV5-5 with TRBJ2-7; 9 positions match TRBD1. Looked up from germline, CDR1 is SGHKS and CDR2 is YYEKEE (reference sequence). The CDR3 runs 20 residues. The junction had 20 bases not matched to a gene; V was cut back by 3 bases and J by 1 base. CDR3 in amino acids: CASSSSRGDRVGWSSYEQYF. In DNA, the CDR3 is TGTGCCAGCAGCTCCAGCCGCGGGGACAGGGTTGGGTGGAGTTCCTACGAGCAGTACTTC.

The V gene is TRBV2, the J gene TRBJ1-1, with 9 nucleotides matching TRBD1. Per the germline V gene, CDR1 is SNHLY and CDR2 is FYNNEI. V was clipped by 10 bases and J by 4 bases; unmatched bases: 13. The CDR3 sequence is 15 residues long. Here the CDR3 reads CATSRRDRVATEAFF. In DNA, the CDR3 is TGTGCCACCTCAAGGAGGGACAGGGTTGCCACTGAAGCTTTCTTT.

The chain carries TRBV18 and TRBJ1-2; the D gene is possibly TRBD1 (6 bases). Germline assignment: CDR1 KGHSH and CDR2 LQKENI. This CDR3 contains 14 residues. V was pared by 0 bases and J by 8 bases, with 13 bases between. The CDR3 nucleotides read TGTGCCAGCTCACCACCGACAGGCCCTAGGGGCTACACCTTC. The encoded protein is CASSPPTGPRGYTF.

The chain has TRBV6-5 and TRBJ2-3; D not certain. V lost 0 bases and J lost 7, with 8 bases in between. Germline V gene lookup returns CDR1 MNHEY and CDR2 SVGAGI. This CDR3 is 13 amino acids long. The CDR3 sequence is CASSYSKLNTQYF. For the CDR3, the DNA is TGTGCCAGCAGTTACTCCAAGTTAAATACGCAGTATTTT.

J is TRBJ1-1 and V is TRBV9, with TRBD1 matching 9 bases. V gave up 3 bases and J gave up 2 bases; unmatched junction bases: 2. The CDR3 runs 14 residues. Germline V gene lookup returns CDR1 SGDLS and CDR2 YYNGEE. This CDR3 is CASSGTGDNTEAFF. Here the CDR3 DNA reads TGTGCCAGCAGCGGGACAGGGGATAACACTGAAGCTTTCTTT.

V gene TRBV4-1 combines with J gene TRBJ2-7; D gene unclear. The CDR3 spans 14 residues. Germline CDR1 MGHRA, CDR2 YSYEKL. Trimming stripped 2 bases from V and 3 bases from J, with 11 bases between. The chain's CDR3 is CASSQRVSRYEQYF. CDR3 in DNA: TGCGCCAGCAGCCAACGGGTTAGCCGCTACGAGCAGTACTTC.

The chain is built from TRBV10-3 and TRBJ2-2; 10 bases fit TRBD2. J was trimmed by 3 bases and V by 10 bases; bases with no gene match: 2. The germline CDR1 and CDR2 sequences are ENHRY and SYGVKD. This CDR3 comprises 13 residues. The CDR3: CATSGGDTGELFF. CDR3 DNA: TGTGCCACCAGCGGGGGGGACACCGGGGAGCTGTTTTTT.

The chain recombines TRBV20-1 with TRBJ1-4; D gene unclear. Deletions cut 3 bases from V and 2 bases from J, with 7 bases between. CDR1 DFQATT and CDR2 SNEGSKA come from the germline V gene (reference sequence). The CDR3 spans 13 residues. CDR3 DNA sequence: TGCAGTGCTAGTCGCTCGACTAATGAAAAACTGTTTTTT. It is translated as CSASRSTNEKLFF.

CDR3 amino acids: CASSYGTGPYEQYF. CDR3 DNA: TGTGCCAGCAGCTACGGGACAGGCCCCTACGAGCAGTACTTC. The V and J genes are TRBV5-6 and TRBJ2-7; TRBD1 matches at 8 bases. Losses at the gene ends were 3 bases for V and 2 bases for J; bases not matched to a gene: 4. This CDR3 contains 14 residues. Germline V gene lookup returns CDR1 SGHDT and CDR2 YYEEEE. The full variable domain, in which reference TRBV5-6 and TRBJ2-7 provide the parts outside the CDR3, is DAGVTQSPTHLIKTRGQQVTLRCSPKSGHDTVSWYQQALGQGPQFIFQYYEEEERQRGNFPDRFSGHQFPNYSSELNVNALLLGDSALYLCASSYGTGPYEQYFGPGTRLTVT.

CDR3 region: CASTPGLALSYEQYF. The CDR3 DNA sequence: TGTGCCAGCACCCCCGGACTAGCGCTATCGTACGAGCAGTACTTC. The rearrangement joins TRBV6-5 to TRBJ2-7; TRBD2 agrees at 9 bases. Germline-derived CDR1 and CDR2 are MNHEY and SVGAGI. This CDR3 comprises 15 residues. Unmatched junction bases numbered 11, after V lost 7 bases and J lost 4 bases.

This chain uses TRBV28 with TRBJ2-3; no clear D. V was pared by 10 bases and J by 0 bases, with 14 bases between. The CDR3 has 14 amino acids. CDR1 is MDHEN and CDR2 is SYDVKM in the germline V gene. Here the CDR3 reads CATEPGLSTDTQYF. CDR3 in DNA: TGTGCCACGGAGCCCGGGCTAAGCACAGATACGCAGTATTTT.

This clone was counted a few times. The chain joins TRBV11-2 to TRBJ1-3; no clear D. Deletions cut 5 bases from V and 8 bases from J, with 10 bases between. The CDR3 sequence is 12 residues long. Germline CDR1 and CDR2: SGHAT and FQNNGV. The CDR3 DNA sequence: TGTGCCAGCAGCGAGGGCAGGCACACCATATATTTT. It is translated as CASSEGRHTIYF.

The chain links TRBV30 to TRBJ2-5, with 9 bases fitting TRBD1. This CDR3 is 16 amino acids long. Germline V lookup: CDR1 GTSNPN, CDR2 SVGIG (reference sequence). The V segment lost 2 bases and the J segment 5 bases; nucleotides outside the gene matches: 12. CDR3 residues: CAWSTRDRDRWETQYF. DNA for the CDR3: TGTGCCTGGAGTACGCGGGACAGGGATCGGTGGGAGACCCAGTACTTC.

This clone has a handful of counts. The chain has TRBV7-2 and TRBJ2-7, with 10 bases lining up with TRBD1. J gave up 2 bases and V 5 bases, and 12 bases lay outside the gene matches. The CDR3 consists of 17 residues. CDR1 and CDR2 (germline): SGHTA, FQGNSA. The CDR3 sequence: CASSQPSTGGNAYEQYF. Written as DNA, the CDR3 is TGTGCCAGCAGCCAACCTTCGACAGGGGGCAACGCCTACGAGCAGTACTTC.

The rearrangement links TRBV20-1 to TRBJ2-7, with no clear D. Germline V gives CDR1 DFQATT, CDR2 SNEGSKA (reference sequence). The CDR3 has 11 amino acids. V lost 3 bases to trimming and J lost 3 bases, with 6 bases between them. The CDR3 bases are TGCAGTGCTAGGGCGGACTACGAGCAGTACTTC. Its translation: CSARADYEQYF.

The V gene is TRBV7-9, the J gene TRBJ2-7; D could derive from TRBD1 or TRBD2 (5 bases each). This CDR3 has 14 residues. Trimming took 0 bases from V and 3 from J, leaving 9 bases between them. CDR1 is SEHNR, CDR2 FQNEAQ, per germline (reference sequence). As DNA, the CDR3 is TGTGCCAGCAGCTTAGCGGGGACCTTCTACGAGCAGTACTTC. Amino acids: CASSLAGTFYEQYF.

The CDR3 coding sequence is TGTGCCACCAGTGATTTTTCTCAGGCTGAAGGTCAGCCCCAGCATTTT. Translated: CATSDFSQAEGQPQHF. The V and J genes are TRBV24-1 and TRBJ1-5; D call uncertain. The CDR3 totals 16 residues. CDR1 and CDR2 from the germline V gene are KGHDR and SFDVKD. V was pared by 1 base and J by 6 bases, with 15 bases between.

The V and J genes are TRBV6-5 and TRBJ1-1; tentative D call: TRBD1 (6 bases). This CDR3 has 15 residues. CDR1 MNHEY and CDR2 SVGAGI come from the germline V gene. With 2 bases removed from V and 1 base from J, the gap between germline ends came to 11 bases. This CDR3 is CASSYHGGQNTEAFF. As DNA, the CDR3 is TGTGCCAGCAGTTACCATGGGGGCCAGAACACTGAAGCTTTCTTT.

J is TRBJ2-1 and V is TRBV5-1; tentatively, D is TRBD1 (6 bases). The CDR3 runs to 11 residues. From germline, CDR1 is SGHRS and CDR2 YFSETQ. V lost 5 bases, J lost 6 bases, and 6 bases lay in between. Here the CDR3 DNA reads TGCGCCAGCAGGGGGGCCAATGAGCAGTTCTTC. Translated: CASRGANEQFF.